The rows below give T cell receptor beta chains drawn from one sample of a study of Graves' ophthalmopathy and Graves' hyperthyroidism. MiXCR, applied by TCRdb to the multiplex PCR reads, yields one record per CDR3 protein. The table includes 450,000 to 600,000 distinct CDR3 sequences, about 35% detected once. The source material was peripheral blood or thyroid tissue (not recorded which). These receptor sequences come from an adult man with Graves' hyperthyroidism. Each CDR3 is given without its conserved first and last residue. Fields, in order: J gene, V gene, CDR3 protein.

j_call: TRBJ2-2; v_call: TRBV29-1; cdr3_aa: SPAVLATGELF
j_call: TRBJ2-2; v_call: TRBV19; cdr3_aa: ASKGQDTGELF
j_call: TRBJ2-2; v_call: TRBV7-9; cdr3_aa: ASSLGTGVPGELF
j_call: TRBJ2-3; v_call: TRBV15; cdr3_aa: ATRRLAGGVMDTQY
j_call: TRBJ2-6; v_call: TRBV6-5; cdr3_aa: AISDAGNSGANVLT
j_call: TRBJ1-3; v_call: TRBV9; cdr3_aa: ASSEGGGGGNTIY
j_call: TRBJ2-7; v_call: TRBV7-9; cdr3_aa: ASHRGGTGSSYEQY
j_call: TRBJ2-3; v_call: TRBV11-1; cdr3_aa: ASSLAVTTVGDTQY
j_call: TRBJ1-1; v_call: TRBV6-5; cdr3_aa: ASSTGTNAEAF
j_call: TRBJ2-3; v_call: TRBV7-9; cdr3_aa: ASSLDQGRTDTQY
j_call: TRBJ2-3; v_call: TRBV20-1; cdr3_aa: SAPLDTQY
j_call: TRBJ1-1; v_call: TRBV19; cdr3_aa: ASSSQGAGETEAF
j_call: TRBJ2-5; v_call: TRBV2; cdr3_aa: ASSGGPGLGFETQY
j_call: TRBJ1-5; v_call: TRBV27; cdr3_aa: ASRPGTSNQPQH
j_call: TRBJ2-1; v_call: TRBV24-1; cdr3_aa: ATRQGTEQF
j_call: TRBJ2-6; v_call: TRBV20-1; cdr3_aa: SARDRSGANVLT
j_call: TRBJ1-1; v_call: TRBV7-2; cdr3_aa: ASSRGQGGRTEAF
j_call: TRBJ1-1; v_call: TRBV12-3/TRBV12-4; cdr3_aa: ASSLHIQGNTEAF
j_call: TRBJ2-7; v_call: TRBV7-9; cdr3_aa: ASSLETSGRRYEQY
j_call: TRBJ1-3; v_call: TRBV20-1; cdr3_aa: SASSSGNTIY
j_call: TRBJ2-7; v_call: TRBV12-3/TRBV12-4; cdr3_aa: ASSGLRSQGQGAYEQY
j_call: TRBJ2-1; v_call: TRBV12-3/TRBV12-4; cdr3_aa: ATSDLWLAGGQQQF
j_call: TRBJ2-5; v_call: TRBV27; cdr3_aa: ATLSGGGETQY
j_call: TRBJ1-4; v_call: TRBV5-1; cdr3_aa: ASRSEGAEKLF
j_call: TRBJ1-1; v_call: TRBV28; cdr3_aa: ASSLPGTLGLTF
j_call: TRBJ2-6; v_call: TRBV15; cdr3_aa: ATSRDLAGANVLT
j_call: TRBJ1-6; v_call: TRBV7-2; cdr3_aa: ASSLDVHNSPLH
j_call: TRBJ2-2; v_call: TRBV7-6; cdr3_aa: ASSLRRTGELF
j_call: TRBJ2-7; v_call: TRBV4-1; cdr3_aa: ASSHGQAYEQY
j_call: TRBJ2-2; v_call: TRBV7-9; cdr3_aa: ASSFPGQDTGELF
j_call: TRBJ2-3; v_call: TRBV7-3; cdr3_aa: ASSKTGTGIDTQY
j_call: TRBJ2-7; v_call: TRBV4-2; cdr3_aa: ASSRGEGTVSYEQY
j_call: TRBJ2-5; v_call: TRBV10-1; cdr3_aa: ASRDQRAEETQY
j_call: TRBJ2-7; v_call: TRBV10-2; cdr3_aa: ASSEAGDNYEQY
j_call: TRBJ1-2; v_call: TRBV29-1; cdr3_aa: SVERDSSNGYT
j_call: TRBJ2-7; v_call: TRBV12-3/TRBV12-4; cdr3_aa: ASSLSVGRGEQY
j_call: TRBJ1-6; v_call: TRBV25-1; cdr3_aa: ASSLRTSSNSPLH
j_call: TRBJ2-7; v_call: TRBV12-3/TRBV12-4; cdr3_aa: ASSFGGGQQY
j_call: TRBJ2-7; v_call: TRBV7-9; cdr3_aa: ASSFPGRLDEQY
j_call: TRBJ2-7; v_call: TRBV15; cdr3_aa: ATSRELTAVGEQY
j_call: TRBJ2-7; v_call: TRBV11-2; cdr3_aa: ASSLSGDRGYEQY
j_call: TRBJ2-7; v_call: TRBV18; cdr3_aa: ASSPPVTGGEQY
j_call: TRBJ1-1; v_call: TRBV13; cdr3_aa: ASSSRNTEAF
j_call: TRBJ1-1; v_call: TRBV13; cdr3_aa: ASSSPLAAEAF
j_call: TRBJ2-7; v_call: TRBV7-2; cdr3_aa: ASSSGLAGGWQY
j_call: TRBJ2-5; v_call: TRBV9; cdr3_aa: ASSVVAGGETQY
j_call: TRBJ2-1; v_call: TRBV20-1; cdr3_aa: SASGEEQF
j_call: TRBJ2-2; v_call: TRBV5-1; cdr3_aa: ASTKMRTETGELF
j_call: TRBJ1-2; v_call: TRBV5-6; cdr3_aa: ASSLVQAVGYT
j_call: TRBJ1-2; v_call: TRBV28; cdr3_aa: ASTSGASYGYT
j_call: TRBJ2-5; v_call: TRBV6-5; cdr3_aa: ASSFPGQFQEAQY
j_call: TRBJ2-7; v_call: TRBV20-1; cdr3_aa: SARSSEHEQY
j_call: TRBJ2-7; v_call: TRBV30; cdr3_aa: AWSQTAREQY
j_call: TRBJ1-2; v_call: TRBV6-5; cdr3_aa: ASSYGGHMGNYGYT
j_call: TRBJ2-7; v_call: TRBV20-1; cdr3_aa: SATIITGGPKYEQY